This note documents a single TCR beta chain sequence. Germline values: CDR1 LNHNV, CDR2 YYDKDF (reference sequence). The CDR3 length is 13 residues. Deletions cut 0 bases from V and 5 bases from J, with 4 bases between. Clones were read by immunoSEQ multiplex PCR, and TCRdb kept only the in-frame ones, dropping some. The sample consists of approximately 240,000 clones, approximately 84% of them appearing once. This record comes from a study of blood T cell repertoires in COVID-19. The sequence was obtained from a woman aged 55 to 70 with acute or convalescent COVID-19. This chain links TRBV15 with TRBJ2-2, with D uncertain. Sequenced material: peripheral blood. The CDR3 region has the DNA TGTGCCACCAGCAGAGATTCGACCGGGGAGCTGTTTTTT. Translated, it gives CATSRDSTGELFF.